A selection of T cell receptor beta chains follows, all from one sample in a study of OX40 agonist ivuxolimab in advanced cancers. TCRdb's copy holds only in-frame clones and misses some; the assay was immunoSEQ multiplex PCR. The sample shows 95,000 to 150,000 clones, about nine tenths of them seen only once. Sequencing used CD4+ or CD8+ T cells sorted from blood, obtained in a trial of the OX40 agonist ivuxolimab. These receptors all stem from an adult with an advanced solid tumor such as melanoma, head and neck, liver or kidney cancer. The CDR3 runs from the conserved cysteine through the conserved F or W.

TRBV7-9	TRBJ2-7	CASSLGGFGQYF
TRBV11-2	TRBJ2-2	CASSVAVSSLNTGELFF
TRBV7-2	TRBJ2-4	CASSLLAGSKNIQYF
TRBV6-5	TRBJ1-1	CASSPQGLNTEAFF
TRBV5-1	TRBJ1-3	CASWDSSGNTIYF
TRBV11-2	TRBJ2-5	CASSLEAGGPRETQYF
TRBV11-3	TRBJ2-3	CASSPVGVSTDTQYF
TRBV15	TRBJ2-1	CATSSVLGIAESYNEQFF
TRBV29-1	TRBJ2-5	CSVGGGFERETQYF
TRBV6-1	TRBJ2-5	CASSGALGGQETQYF
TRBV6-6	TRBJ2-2	CASSHRSNTGELFF
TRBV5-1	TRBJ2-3	CASSLRETNTDTQYF
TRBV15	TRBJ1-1	CATGPGQGLTEAFF
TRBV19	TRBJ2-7	CASSRDPGSYEQYF
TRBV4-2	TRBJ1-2	CASSQAQGGSLYGYTF
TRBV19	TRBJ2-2	CASSILGTGELFF
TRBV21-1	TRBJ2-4	CASSNIRGQLKNIQYF
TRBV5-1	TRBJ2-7	CASSAGTGGLSEQYF
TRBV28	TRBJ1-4	CASSLDRDREKLFF
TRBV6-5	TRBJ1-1	CASHERAFF
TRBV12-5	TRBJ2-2	CASGLGHLAGVDTGELFF
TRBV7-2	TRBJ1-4	CASSFRVSEKLFF
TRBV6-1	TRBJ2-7	CASTWTSGTYEQYF
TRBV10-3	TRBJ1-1	CAIRRGNTEAFF
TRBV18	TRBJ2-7	CASSPPGRRYEQYF
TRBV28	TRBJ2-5	CASSTGTVAETQYF
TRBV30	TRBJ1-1	CAWRQVTEAFF
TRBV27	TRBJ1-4	CASSLRRQGGEKLFF
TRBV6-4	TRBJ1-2	CASSQGKDYGYTF
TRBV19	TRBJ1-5	CASRSEGFNQPQHF
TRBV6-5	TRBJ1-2	CASSYSYGANYGYTF
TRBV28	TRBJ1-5	CASSFSGRGNQPQHF
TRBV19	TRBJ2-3	CASSDPGQGRTDTQYF
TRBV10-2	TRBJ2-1	CASSESIYPEQFF
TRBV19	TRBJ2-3	CASSNHRTSASTDTQYF
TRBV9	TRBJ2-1	CASTGTSGSNEQFF
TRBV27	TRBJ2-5	CASSFTHPGLVRETQYF
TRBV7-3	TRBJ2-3	CASSSEGTDTQYF
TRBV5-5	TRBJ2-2	CASSGGQSTGELFF
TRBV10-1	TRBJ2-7	CATPIRLLTYEQYF
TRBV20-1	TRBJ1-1	CSARANTEAFF
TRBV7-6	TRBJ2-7	CASSSSGTSSHF
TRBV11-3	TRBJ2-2	CASSLGGTSIGELFF
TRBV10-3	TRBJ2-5	CAIKKDSQEQYF
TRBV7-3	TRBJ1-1	CASSPFGGGSTEAFF
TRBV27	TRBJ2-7	CASSSPRLAGQEQYF
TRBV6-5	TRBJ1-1	CASSYDTLNTEAFF
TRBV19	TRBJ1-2	CASNPDSAYGYTF
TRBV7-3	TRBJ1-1	CASSPTGTNTEAFF
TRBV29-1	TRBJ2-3	CSVEGGAGGNTDTQYF
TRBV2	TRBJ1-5	CASSDAWSGQPQHF